This T cell receptor (beta chain) was obtained from a study of OX40 agonist ivuxolimab in advanced cancers. Overall study: Patients were dosed intravenously with ivuxolimab at 0.01 to 10 mg/kg every 2 weeks.

The CDR3 has 13 residues. Germline CDR1 and CDR2: MNHEY and SVGAGI. V dropped 11 bases and J dropped 1 base, with 11 bases sitting between them. Sequencing was performed with immunoSEQ multiplex PCR; in TCRdb, only in-frame clones are kept and a portion is missing. The sample includes tens of thousands of clones, 89% seen only once; the top ten take more than 9.5%. The chain links TRBV6-5 to TRBJ2-2; D gene uncertain. Sequences were derived from CD4+ or CD8+ T cells sorted from blood, sampled in a trial of the OX40 agonist ivuxolimab. The receptor's source is an adult with an advanced solid tumor such as melanoma, head and neck, liver or kidney cancer. The CDR3 loop is CASRLLNTGELFF. CDR3 nucleotides: TGTGCCTCCAGGCTTTTGAACACCGGGGAGCTGTTTTTT.